These T cell receptor beta chains were read from a single sample in a study of T-cell reconstitution after alpha-beta-depleted transplantation in children. One entry per CDR3 protein results from TCRdb running MiXCR on the PCR reads. The sample holds 900,000 or so distinct CDR3 sequences, approximately 15% seen once. The sequences come from PBMCs, mostly from graft donor cells, collected 360 days after TCRalphabeta/CD19-depleted stem cell transplant. The receptors stem from a male patient younger than 18 who had a stem cell transplant for acute lymphoblastic leukemia, so the T cells may come from the graft donor. Each CDR3 is given without its conserved first and last residue.

V: TRBV12-5; CDR3: ASGELAGGKDEQF
V: TRBV12-3/TRBV12-4; CDR3: ASSLHKGGDYEQY
V: TRBV5-1; CDR3: ASSLTASGSDYEQY
V: TRBV10-3; CDR3: AISERAVNEQF
V: TRBV7-6; CDR3: ASSLGIGEQY
V: TRBV10-3; CDR3: AISEAGTGAYEQY
V: TRBV29-1; CDR3: SVSRDGTNQPQH
V: TRBV15; CDR3: ATIIPSAGGEYEQY
V: TRBV5-1; CDR3: ASSALSAYNEQF
V: TRBV12-3/TRBV12-4; CDR3: ASITDRGNYGYT
V: TRBV5-1; CDR3: ASSFGAGQGYEKLF
V: TRBV7-2; CDR3: ASSFGGNIQY
V: TRBV12-3/TRBV12-4; CDR3: ASSPRQISETQY
V: TRBV5-1; CDR3: ASSLGPVETGLGETQY
V: TRBV5-1; CDR3: ASSFMGEINSPLH
V: TRBV18; CDR3: ASSPEGYEQY
V: TRBV20-1; CDR3: SARDSASARTDTQY
V: TRBV3-1; CDR3: ASSPGTGSLYEQY
V: TRBV7-9; CDR3: ASSLAVGVTGELF
V: TRBV27; CDR3: ASSPSDPGYYEQY
V: TRBV11-2; CDR3: ASRTIRQSSYEQY
V: TRBV20-1; CDR3: SAIPGQREKLF
V: TRBV6-2/TRBV6-3; CDR3: ASRRGSFYEQY
V: TRBV7-9; CDR3: ASSFRLAGEEYNEQF
V: TRBV12-3/TRBV12-4; CDR3: ASSAGAGRGKNEQF
V: TRBV4-1; CDR3: ASSQDAHEQY
V: TRBV5-1; CDR3: ASQSSGRVSGTDTQY
V: TRBV3-1; CDR3: ASSQAYSGRYGYT
V: TRBV29-1; CDR3: SVQGGDFSYEQY
V: TRBV5-1; CDR3: ASRPSVRSHNEQF
V: TRBV29-1; CDR3: SVSGRGSYEAF
V: TRBV7-9; CDR3: ASSNLGTGPHEQY
V: TRBV6-1; CDR3: ASRMDTGGRAKNIQY
V: TRBV27; CDR3: ASIGFGRAPGSAVEQY
V: TRBV18; CDR3: ASSQRQGAADTQY
V: TRBV29-1; CDR3: SARTGSNTEAF
V: TRBV20-1; CDR3: SARNRALNEQF